A selection of T cell receptor beta chains follows, all from one sample in a study of molecular identifiers for immune sequencing clone quantification. TCRdb used MiXCR to reprocess the PCR reads, holding one entry per CDR3 protein. The table records fewer than 350,000 distinct CDR3 sequences, about a quarter of them present only once. Input material: naive CD8+ T cells from blood, with Jurkat cell RNA spiked in. Source of these receptors: a human donor in good health. Some libraries in this study had Jurkat cell RNA spiked in. CDR3s include the opening cysteine and the closing phenylalanine or tryptophan. Each record gives: CDR3 protein, CDR3 DNA, V gene, D gene, J gene, clone size. The D gene is left open where the match is weak. Some rows mark clone size as missing; the rest say once, few, many or name a class of expanded clone.

CDR3 protein: CASGQDLGGGSTDTQYF
CDR3 DNA: TGCGCCAGCGGCCAAGATCTCGGGGGGGGTAGCACAGATACGCAGTATTTT
V gene: TRBV4-3
D gene: TRBD2
J gene: TRBJ2-3
clone size: .

CDR3 protein: CASSQQGDPWPEAIF
CDR3 DNA: TGTGCCAGCAGCCAACAGGGGGACCCGTGGCCTGAAGCTATCTTT
V gene: TRBV5-6
D gene: TRBD1
J gene: TRBJ1-1
clone size: .

CDR3 protein: CATSGSSSNQPQHF
CDR3 DNA: TGTGCCACCAGCGGAAGTTCTAGCAATCAGCCCCAGCATTTT
V gene: TRBV15
D gene: .
J gene: TRBJ1-5
clone size: few

CDR3 protein: CTSSFRFGGSPLHF
CDR3 DNA: TGTACCAGCAGTTTTAGGTTTGGAGGATCACCCCTCCACTTT
V gene: TRBV28
D gene: .
J gene: TRBJ1-6
clone size: .

CDR3 protein: CASSLSTGRLYEQYF
CDR3 DNA: TGTGCCAGCAGCTTGTCGACAGGGAGGCTGTACGAGCAGTACTTC
V gene: TRBV5-6
D gene: .
J gene: TRBJ2-7
clone size: many

CDR3 protein: CASSTPGQGAKTYNSPLHF
CDR3 DNA: TGTGCCAGCAGCACCCCGGGACAGGGGGCAAAGACCTATAATTCACCCCTCCACTTT
V gene: TRBV13
D gene: TRBD1
J gene: TRBJ1-6
clone size: .

CDR3 protein: CASSRAAGNQPQHF
CDR3 DNA: TGTGCCAGCAGCCGGGCGGCCGGCAATCAGCCCCAGCATTTT
V gene: TRBV5-6
D gene: .
J gene: TRBJ1-5
clone size: .

CDR3 protein: CASSSDRGTKPQHF
CDR3 DNA: TGTGCCAGCAGTTCGGACAGGGGCACGAAGCCCCAGCATTTT
V gene: TRBV6-2/TRBV6-3
D gene: TRBD1
J gene: TRBJ1-5
clone size: many

CDR3 protein: CASSQDRGRTGELFF
CDR3 DNA: TGCGCCAGCAGCCAGGACAGGGGGCGCACCGGGGAGCTGTTTTTT
V gene: TRBV4-3
D gene: TRBD1
J gene: TRBJ2-2
clone size: .

CDR3 protein: CATSERGTDTQYF
CDR3 DNA: TGTGCCACCAGTGAAAGGGGGACAGATACGCAGTATTTT
V gene: TRBV24-1
D gene: .
J gene: TRBJ2-3
clone size: few

CDR3 protein: CASSLTAFGTGFNQPQHF
CDR3 DNA: TGTGCCAGCAGCCTAACTGCCTTCGGGACAGGGTTCAATCAGCCCCAGCATTTT
V gene: TRBV2
D gene: TRBD1
J gene: TRBJ1-5
clone size: many

CDR3 protein: CASSYPTRDREYTDTQYF
CDR3 DNA: TGTGCCAGCAGTTACCCCACCCGGGACAGGGAATACACAGATACGCAGTATTTT
V gene: TRBV6-6
D gene: TRBD1
J gene: TRBJ2-3
clone size: many

CDR3 protein: CASSSVTGSYNEQFF
CDR3 DNA: TGTGCCAGCAGCTCAGTAACCGGGAGTTACAATGAGCAGTTCTTC
V gene: TRBV11-2
D gene: .
J gene: TRBJ2-1
clone size: few

CDR3 protein: CASSRETSGFYEQYF
CDR3 DNA: TGTGCCAGCAGCCGAGAAACTAGCGGCTTCTACGAGCAGTACTTC
V gene: TRBV7-2
D gene: TRBD2
J gene: TRBJ2-7
clone size: many

CDR3 protein: CATSRDLGSEQFF
CDR3 DNA: TGTGCCACCAGCAGAGATCTAGGCAGTGAGCAGTTCTTC
V gene: TRBV15
D gene: .
J gene: TRBJ2-1
clone size: few

CDR3 protein: CASRPRLAFTDTQYF
CDR3 DNA: TGTGCCAGCAGGCCCCGACTAGCTTTCACAGATACGCAGTATTTT
V gene: TRBV7-9
D gene: TRBD2
J gene: TRBJ2-3
clone size: many

CDR3 protein: CASSQDFRPSSGNTIYF
CDR3 DNA: TGCGCCAGCAGCCAAGATTTTCGGCCATCGTCTGGAAACACCATATATTTT
V gene: TRBV4-3
D gene: .
J gene: TRBJ1-3
clone size: many

CDR3 protein: CASTGTAYEQYF
CDR3 DNA: TGTGCCAGCACCGGGACAGCATACGAGCAGTACTTC
V gene: TRBV6-2/TRBV6-3
D gene: TRBD1
J gene: TRBJ2-7
clone size: few

CDR3 protein: CASSQDVGNYEQYF
CDR3 DNA: TGCGCCAGCAGCCAAGACGTAGGGAACTACGAGCAGTACTTC
V gene: TRBV4-3
D gene: .
J gene: TRBJ2-7
clone size: many

CDR3 protein: CASSQVPGQETQYF
CDR3 DNA: TGTGCCAGCAGCCAAGTCCCAGGACAAGAGACCCAGTACTTC
V gene: TRBV3-1
D gene: .
J gene: TRBJ2-5
clone size: few

CDR3 protein: CASSLAGFGGEWTDTQYF
CDR3 DNA: TGTGCCAGCAGCTTAGCGGGTTTCGGGGGCGAGTGGACAGATACGCAGTATTTT
V gene: TRBV7-9
D gene: .
J gene: TRBJ2-3
clone size: few

CDR3 protein: CSARLDTEAFF
CDR3 DNA: TGCAGTGCAAGGTTGGACACTGAAGCTTTCTTT
V gene: TRBV20-1
D gene: .
J gene: TRBJ1-1
clone size: many

CDR3 protein: CASSSGRTEYEQYF
CDR3 DNA: TGTGCCAGCAGCTCCGGACGGACGGAATACGAGCAGTACTTC
V gene: TRBV5-6
D gene: .
J gene: TRBJ2-7
clone size: .

CDR3 protein: CASSPSRTSYEQYF
CDR3 DNA: TGTGCCAGCAGTCCCTCTCGGACATCCTACGAGCAGTACTTC
V gene: TRBV28
D gene: .
J gene: TRBJ2-7
clone size: few

CDR3 protein: CASSFSGRSTGELFF
CDR3 DNA: TGTGCCAGCAGCTTTAGCGGGAGAAGCACCGGGGAGCTGTTTTTT
V gene: TRBV7-3
D gene: TRBD2
J gene: TRBJ2-2
clone size: few

CDR3 protein: CASSLDVGLGAFF
CDR3 DNA: TGTGCCAGCAGCTTAGATGTTGGGCTAGGGGCTTTCTTT
V gene: TRBV7-8
D gene: .
J gene: TRBJ1-1
clone size: many

CDR3 protein: CASSEMTDSNTEAFF
CDR3 DNA: TGTGCCAGCAGCGAGATGACAGATTCGAACACTGAAGCTTTCTTT
V gene: TRBV9
D gene: .
J gene: TRBJ1-1
clone size: many

CDR3 protein: CASSAGGPSYEQYF
CDR3 DNA: TGTGCCAGCAGCGCAGGGGGCCCCTCCTACGAGCAGTACTTC
V gene: TRBV9
D gene: TRBD1
J gene: TRBJ2-7
clone size: many

CDR3 protein: CASSQGLRGTGSNEQFF
CDR3 DNA: TGCGCCAGCAGCCAAGGTTTAAGAGGTACAGGGTCGAATGAGCAGTTCTTC
V gene: TRBV4-1
D gene: .
J gene: TRBJ2-1
clone size: .

CDR3 protein: CASSRIWGDSSTDTQYF
CDR3 DNA: TGTGCCAGCAGCAGAATATGGGGGGACAGCAGCACAGATACGCAGTATTTT
V gene: TRBV6-1
D gene: .
J gene: TRBJ2-3
clone size: .

CDR3 protein: CSVEDGANEQFF
CDR3 DNA: TGCAGCGTTGAAGACGGAGCAAATGAGCAGTTCTTC
V gene: TRBV29-1
D gene: .
J gene: TRBJ2-1
clone size: many

CDR3 protein: CASSLGTSGFTGELFF
CDR3 DNA: TGTGCCAGCAGCCTAGGGACTAGCGGGTTCACCGGGGAGCTGTTTTTT
V gene: TRBV4-2
D gene: TRBD2
J gene: TRBJ2-2
clone size: few

CDR3 protein: CAIRQGHNQPGYF
CDR3 DNA: TGTGCCATCAGGCAGGGACACAACCAGCCCGGTTATTTT
V gene: TRBV10-3
D gene: .
J gene: TRBJ1-3
clone size: few

CDR3 protein: CASRPMAGTPPATQYF
CDR3 DNA: TGTGCCAGCCGGCCGATGGCGGGCACCCCCCCAGCTACGCAGTATTTT
V gene: TRBV7-6
D gene: .
J gene: TRBJ2-3
clone size: once

CDR3 protein: CASSENHRGYGTNEKLFF
CDR3 DNA: TGTGCCAGCAGTGAAAACCATCGGGGTTATGGAACTAATGAAAAACTGTTTTTT
V gene: TRBV6-1
D gene: .
J gene: TRBJ1-4
clone size: few

CDR3 protein: CASSHLTSGSPHAQYF
CDR3 DNA: TGTGCCAGCAGCCACCTCACGAGCGGGAGCCCCCACGCGCAGTACTTC
V gene: TRBV3-1
D gene: TRBD2
J gene: TRBJ2-7
clone size: .

CDR3 protein: CAWSVNAHNEQYF
CDR3 DNA: TGTGCCTGGAGTGTAAACGCCCACAACGAGCAGTACTTC
V gene: TRBV30
D gene: .
J gene: TRBJ2-7
clone size: many

CDR3 protein: CASSQDPWTGTGTGAFF
CDR3 DNA: TGCGCCAGCAGCCAAGATCCCTGGACAGGGACGGGCACTGGAGCTTTCTTT
V gene: TRBV4-1
D gene: TRBD1
J gene: TRBJ1-1
clone size: .

CDR3 protein: CASHGQTAASYEQYF
CDR3 DNA: TGTGCCAGCCACGGACAGACCGCCGCTTCCTACGAGCAGTACTTC
V gene: TRBV5-6
D gene: .
J gene: TRBJ2-7
clone size: few

CDR3 protein: CASSYYQGKQETQYF
CDR3 DNA: TGTGCCAGCAGTTACTATCAGGGGAAGCAAGAGACCCAGTACTTC
V gene: TRBV6-5
D gene: .
J gene: TRBJ2-5
clone size: .

CDR3 protein: CASSPEGTFSYEQYF
CDR3 DNA: TGCGCCAGCAGCCCCGAGGGGACCTTCTCCTACGAGCAGTACTTC
V gene: TRBV5-1
D gene: .
J gene: TRBJ2-7
clone size: many

CDR3 protein: CARSNTEAFF
CDR3 DNA: TGTGCCAGGAGTAACACTGAAGCTTTCTTT
V gene: TRBV28
D gene: .
J gene: TRBJ1-1
clone size: .

CDR3 protein: CASSQDGAGVKDTQYF
CDR3 DNA: TGCGCCAGCAGCCAAGATGGGGCGGGAGTGAAAGATACGCAGTATTTT
V gene: TRBV4-3
D gene: TRBD2
J gene: TRBJ2-3
clone size: .

CDR3 protein: CASSPTPSSYEQYF
CDR3 DNA: TGTGCCAGCAGCCCCACACCCAGCTCCTACGAGCAGTACTTC
V gene: TRBV7-9
D gene: .
J gene: TRBJ2-7
clone size: few

CDR3 protein: CASSSWTDPPQEPQYF
CDR3 DNA: TGTGCCAGCAGCTCTTGGACGGATCCACCCCAAGAGCCCCAGTACTTC
V gene: TRBV7-2
D gene: .
J gene: TRBJ2-5
clone size: .

CDR3 protein: CANSLSGKSGLDTEAFF
CDR3 DNA: TGTGCCAATAGTCTCTCTGGGAAATCAGGCTTGGACACTGAAGCTTTCTTT
V gene: TRBV19
D gene: .
J gene: TRBJ1-1
clone size: few

CDR3 protein: CASSLAGGRGQETQYF
CDR3 DNA: TGTGCCAGCAGCTTAGCGGGAGGCCGAGGACAAGAGACCCAGTACTTC
V gene: TRBV7-9
D gene: .
J gene: TRBJ2-5
clone size: few

CDR3 protein: CASRTGQEYQETQYF
CDR3 DNA: TGTGCCAGCAGAACGGGACAGGAGTACCAAGAGACCCAGTACTTC
V gene: TRBV27
D gene: TRBD1
J gene: TRBJ2-5
clone size: .

CDR3 protein: CASSYNPSGQGAANEQFF
CDR3 DNA: TGTGCCAGCAGTTACAATCCGTCTGGACAGGGGGCCGCCAATGAGCAGTTCTTC
V gene: TRBV6-5
D gene: TRBD1
J gene: TRBJ2-1
clone size: .

CDR3 protein: CASSPPFGGLGTDTQYF
CDR3 DNA: TGTGCCAGCTCACCACCGTTTGGGGGGCTTGGCACAGATACGCAGTATTTT
V gene: TRBV18
D gene: .
J gene: TRBJ2-3
clone size: .

CDR3 protein: CASSPASSNEQFF
CDR3 DNA: TGCGCCAGCAGCCCTGCCAGCTCCAATGAGCAGTTCTTC
V gene: TRBV5-1
D gene: .
J gene: TRBJ2-1
clone size: .

CDR3 protein: CSVISQGTNYGYTF
CDR3 DNA: TGCAGCGTTATAAGTCAGGGAACTAACTATGGCTACACCTTC
V gene: TRBV29-1
D gene: .
J gene: TRBJ1-2
clone size: few

CDR3 protein: CASGSWPSGSTDTQYF
CDR3 DNA: TGTGCCAGCGGTTCTTGGCCTAGCGGAAGCACAGATACGCAGTATTTT
V gene: TRBV6-1
D gene: TRBD2
J gene: TRBJ2-3
clone size: .

CDR3 protein: CASSFGTASTYEQYF
CDR3 DNA: TGTGCCAGCAGCTTCGGGACTGCCTCCACCTACGAGCAGTACTTC
V gene: TRBV5-4
D gene: .
J gene: TRBJ2-7
clone size: many

CDR3 protein: CASSLPEPPLYEQYF
CDR3 DNA: TGTGCCAGCAGCCTCCCTGAGCCCCCGCTGTACGAGCAGTACTTC
V gene: TRBV7-2
D gene: .
J gene: TRBJ2-7
clone size: many

CDR3 protein: CASSPGLAGGPVGETQYF
CDR3 DNA: TGCGCCAGCAGCCCCGGACTAGCGGGGGGGCCGGTCGGGGAGACCCAGTACTTC
V gene: TRBV5-1
D gene: TRBD2
J gene: TRBJ2-5
clone size: few

CDR3 protein: CASSLAVDEAFF
CDR3 DNA: TGTGCCAGCAGCTTAGCGGTGGATGAAGCTTTCTTT
V gene: TRBV7-9
D gene: .
J gene: TRBJ1-1
clone size: .

CDR3 protein: CAIQAGASYEQYF
CDR3 DNA: TGTGCCATCCAAGCGGGGGCCTCCTACGAGCAGTACTTC
V gene: TRBV2
D gene: TRBD2
J gene: TRBJ2-7
clone size: .

CDR3 protein: CASSLVLAGVTDTQYF
CDR3 DNA: TGTGCCAGCAGCTTAGTTCTAGCGGGGGTCACAGATACGCAGTATTTT
V gene: TRBV13
D gene: TRBD2
J gene: TRBJ2-3
clone size: few